This passage covers 32 T cell receptor beta chains from one sample sequenced in a study of T cell responses to AZD1222 COVID-19 vaccine (dated by TCRdb to the early 2020s). Per the publication, the time point label means: baseline before first vaccination. The method was the immunoSEQ multiplex PCR assay. Here the immuneACCESS table is served through TCRdb, limited to in-frame sequences with V and J called. Missing clones are a known gap in these copies; in checked studies unresolved V genes cover under half, and the rest lacks a known reason. The sample profile shows 130,000 to 150,000 clones; just over 90% of them were found once. The ten largest account for roughly 3.1% of the sample. The input for sequencing was peripheral blood, taken on day 0 of AZD1222 vaccination. The receptors derive from an adult in good health.

This chain links TRBV4-2 with TRBJ2-1, with 7 bases fitting TRBD2. The V segment lost 1 base and the J segment 8 bases; nucleotides outside the gene matches: 14. Germline CDR1 is LGHNA and CDR2 is YNFKEQ. CDR3 length equals 17 residues. For the CDR3, the DNA is TGTGCCAGCAGCCAAGCCGGGGAGGCGGGAGCGGTGGATGAGCAGTTCTTC. Translated: CASSQAGEAGAVDEQFF.

The chain couples TRBV3-1 (or the pseudogene TRBV3-2) to TRBJ2-3, with D tentatively TRBD1 (5 bases). Trimming stripped 1 base from V and 1 base from J, with 9 bases between. This CDR3 region has 15 residues. Germline V gene sequence: CDR1 LGHDT, CDR2 YNNKEL (reference sequence). CDR3 sequence reads: CASSQARVRTDTQYF. The CDR3 coding sequence is TGTGCCAGCAGCCAAGCCAGGGTCCGCACAGATACGCAGTATTTT.

The V and J genes are TRBV5-1 and TRBJ2-5; TRBD1 matches 8 bases. Germline CDR1 is SGHRS and CDR2 is YFSETQ. J gave up 3 bases and V 4 bases, and 8 bases lay outside the gene matches. The CDR3 has 15 residues. CDR3 protein: CASSPGDRREETQYF. CDR3 DNA sequence: TGCGCCAGCAGCCCGGGGGACAGGAGAGAAGAGACCCAGTACTTC.

The genes are TRBV20-1 and TRBJ2-1; tentative D call: TRBD2 (7 bases). With 3 bases removed from V and 5 bases from J, the gap between germline ends came to 17 bases. This CDR3 comprises 15 residues. Per germline, CDR1 DFQATT and CDR2 SNEGSKA (reference sequence). DNA of the CDR3: TGCAGTGCTAGTAGGGCGCGGGGGCCAAACAATGAGCAGTTCTTC. It codes for CSASRARGPNNEQFF.

The J gene is TRBJ2-4, the V gene TRBV19, with D perhaps matching TRBD1 (7 bases). V was trimmed by 5 bases and J by 5 bases, leaving 19 bases between them. The V gene's germline CDR1 is LNHDA and CDR2 SQIVND (reference sequence). The CDR3 is made up of 16 amino acids. The chain's CDR3 is CASSLNGGGAQNIQYF. In DNA, the CDR3 is TGTGCCAGTAGTTTAAATGGAGGGGGCGCCCAAAACATTCAGTACTTC. Filled out from reference TRBV19 and TRBJ2-4, the complete variable domain reads DGGITQSPKYLFRKEGQNVTLSCEQNLNHDAMYWYRQDPGQGLRLIYYSQIVNDFQKGDIAEGYSVSREKKESFPLTVTSAQKNPTAFYLCASSLNGGGAQNIQYFGAGTRLSVL.

The chain is built from TRBV27 and TRBJ1-1; unclear D gene. The CDR3 length is 13 residues. With 3 bases removed from V and 1 base from J, the gap between germline ends came to 6 bases. The germline V gene encodes CDR1 MNHEY and CDR2 SMNVEV (reference sequence). The CDR3 here is CASSFSENTEAFF. The CDR3 DNA sequence: TGTGCCAGCAGTTTTAGCGAGAACACTGAAGCTTTCTTT.

The V gene is TRBV5-6, the J gene TRBJ2-3, with 9 nucleotides matching TRBD2. Germline-derived CDR1 and CDR2 are SGHDT and YYEEEE. The V segment lost 4 bases and the J segment 0 bases; nucleotides outside the gene matches: 3. CDR3 length: 15 amino acids. In nucleotides, the CDR3 is TGTGCCAGCAGCCTCCTAGCGGGGAGCACAGATACGCAGTATTTT. It encodes CASSLLAGSTDTQYF.

The rearrangement uses TRBV7-8 and TRBJ2-3; D perhaps matches TRBD2 (6 bases). The germline V and J ends were trimmed by 4 bases and 0 bases, with 17 bases remaining between them. In germline, CDR1 is SGHVS, CDR2 FQNEAQ. This CDR3 has 17 residues. In nucleotides, the CDR3 is TGTGCCAGCAGCTCGCAACCGGGGAGGTCAAGCACAGATACGCAGTATTTT. It is translated as CASSSQPGRSSTDTQYF.

The chain links TRBV5-4 to TRBJ1-1; a weak D match, TRBD1 (5 bases). V was clipped by 7 bases and J by 3 bases, with 10 bases between them. Germline assignment: CDR1 SGHNT and CDR2 YYREEE (reference sequence). The CDR3 totals 12 residues. CDR3 bases: TGTGCCAGCTCAACCAGGGACACTGAAGCTTTCTTT. Its translation is CASSTRDTEAFF.

The CDR3 DNA reads as TGTGCCAGCAGCCAAGCCCCCCGGGGGACTAGCGATGAGCAGTTCTTC. Amino acids: CASSQAPRGTSDEQFF. The chain links TRBV4-2 to TRBJ2-1; 10 bases are shared with TRBD2. The CDR3 extends over 16 amino acids. Trimming took 1 base from V and 8 from J; bases not matched to a gene: 8. Germline CDR1 is LGHNA and CDR2 is YNFKEQ.

The V and J genes are TRBV6-5 and TRBJ2-4; D is unclear. Germline V gene lookup returns CDR1 MNHEY and CDR2 SVGAGI. The CDR3 is 13 residues long. Deletions cut 7 bases from V and 0 bases from J, with 7 bases between. CDR3 coding DNA: TGTGCCAGCACCAACCTAGCCAAAAACATTCAGTACTTC. Protein sequence: CASTNLAKNIQYF.

This sequence joins TRBV19 and TRBJ1-2, with D unclear. In germline, CDR1 is LNHDA, CDR2 SQIVND (reference sequence). Between the trimmed V and J ends, which lost 8 bases and 13 bases, there was a span of 23 bases. The CDR3 is 13 amino acids. The CDR3 loop reads CASRDPRGVTTTF. The CDR3 coding sequence is TGTGCCAGTCGAGATCCACGGGGAGTGACTACCACCTTC.

J is TRBJ1-1 and V is TRBV7-8; D is unclear. This CDR3 comprises 15 residues. V was clipped by 2 bases and J by 4 bases, with 14 bases between them. Germline V gives CDR1 SGHVS, CDR2 FQNEAQ. Written as DNA, the CDR3 is TGTGCCAGCAGCTTATTTAAGGGATATGGCACTGAAGCTTTCTTT. This encodes CASSLFKGYGTEAFF.

The J gene is TRBJ1-2, the V gene TRBV12-3 or TRBV12-4; TRBD1 might be the D (5 bases). Trimming shortened V by 4 bases and J by 7 bases, and 13 bases separated the two germline ends. The CDR3 consists of 13 residues. CDR3 loop: CASSSNRGGGYTF. The CDR3 nucleotides are TGTGCCAGCAGTTCGAATAGGGGAGGTGGCTACACCTTC.

The chain combines TRBV6-5 with TRBJ1-1, with D possibly matching TRBD1 (6 bases). Trimming pared 5 bases from V and 5 bases from J, leaving 12 bases between. Germline CDR1 is MNHEY and CDR2 is SVGAGI. The CDR3 runs to 13 residues. The CDR3 loop reads CASSRGGVTEAFF. CDR3 in DNA: TGTGCCAGCAGTAGAGGGGGGGTAACTGAAGCTTTCTTT.

The chain couples TRBV2 to TRBJ1-1, with 10 bases aligning to TRBD1. V lost 5 bases to trimming and J lost 5 bases; unmatched junction nucleotides: 5. Germline CDR1 and CDR2: SNHLY and FYNNEI. The CDR3 contains 14 residues. CDR3 sequence reads: CASSYRDRGTEAFF. In DNA, the CDR3 is TGTGCCAGCAGTTACCGGGACAGGGGTACTGAAGCTTTCTTT.

The chain carries TRBV4-2 and TRBJ2-5; the D call may be TRBD1 or TRBD2 (10 bases each). Germline CDR1 LGHNA, CDR2 YNFKEQ. The CDR3 runs 19 residues. V lost 5 bases and J lost 4, with 29 bases in between. The CDR3 spells CASSSTPASGGDRGETQYF. Here the CDR3 DNA reads TGTGCCAGCAGCTCTACCCCGGCAAGCGGGGGGGACAGGGGAGAGACCCAGTACTTC.

This clone was detected only a few times. The chain couples TRBV10-1 to TRBJ2-1; TRBD1 agrees at 7 bases. Per germline, CDR1 WNHNN and CDR2 SYGVQD (reference sequence). The trim removed 3 bases at V and 6 bases at J, leaving 8 bases unmatched. This CDR3 spans 15 amino acids. For the CDR3, the DNA is TGCGCCAGCAGTGAAGCGGTCAGGGGGTTCAATGAGCAGTTCTTC. It translates to CASSEAVRGFNEQFF.

The V call is TRBV5-6, the J call TRBJ2-1; TRBD2 aligns across 7 bases. This CDR3 spans 15 amino acids. In germline, CDR1 is SGHDT, CDR2 YYEEEE. The junction had 11 bases not matched to a gene; V was cut back by 4 bases and J by 7 bases. Here the CDR3 DNA reads TGTGCCAGCAGCCCAAGCGGGACCCCCGGTAATGAGCAGTTCTTC. Residues: CASSPSGTPGNEQFF.

The chain links TRBV4-1 to TRBJ1-1; weak D call: TRBD1 (5 bases). V gave up 1 base and J gave up 3 bases, with 12 bases separating them. CDR1 and CDR2 (germline): MGHRA, YSYEKL. This CDR3 spans 15 amino acids. CDR3 region: CASSQVYTRDTEAFF. CDR3 nucleotides: TGCGCCAGCAGCCAAGTTTACACCAGGGACACTGAAGCTTTCTTT.

V usage is TRBV6-6 and J usage is TRBJ2-5, with 7 bases aligning to TRBD1. The CDR3 sequence is 15 residues long. Germline values: CDR1 MNHNY, CDR2 SVGAGI (reference sequence). The V and J ends lost 5 bases and 5 bases, in that order; junction bases with no gene match: 11. This CDR3 reads CASSLPTGLEETQYF. The CDR3 DNA follows: TGTGCCAGCAGTCTACCGACAGGGCTTGAGGAGACCCAGTACTTC.

The chain has TRBV2 and TRBJ2-7; 10 bases agree with TRBD1. J gave up 2 bases and V 1 base, and 11 bases lay outside the gene matches. CDR1 is SNHLY, CDR2 FYNNEI, per germline. This CDR3 region has 18 residues. CDR3 nucleotide sequence: TGTGCCAGCAGTGAAGATGGGGACAGGGGTCCCCTTGCCTACGAGCAGTACTTC. It codes for CASSEDGDRGPLAYEQYF. The full variable domain, completed using reference TRBV2 and TRBJ2-7, is EPEVTQTPSHQVTQMGQEVILRCVPISNHLYFYWYRQILGQKVEFLVSFYNNEISEKSEIFDDQFSVERPDGSNFTLKIRSTKLEDSAMYFCASSEDGDRGPLAYEQYFGPGTRLTVT.

The V gene is TRBV14, the J gene TRBJ2-1; 11 bases map to TRBD2. CDR1 SGHDN and CDR2 FVKESK come from the germline V gene. CDR3 length: 17 amino acids. J gave up 3 bases and V 4 bases, and 8 bases lay outside the gene matches. This CDR3 reads CASSPALAGAFYNEQFF. The CDR3 DNA follows: TGTGCCAGCAGCCCGGCACTAGCGGGGGCGTTCTACAATGAGCAGTTCTTC. Variable domain in full (rest from reference TRBV14 and TRBJ2-1): EAGVTQFPSHSVIEKGQTVTLRCDPISGHDNLYWYRRVMGKEIKFLLHFVKESKQDESGMPNNRFLAERTGGTYSTLKVQPAELEDSGVYFCASSPALAGAFYNEQFFGPGTRLTVL.

J is TRBJ2-3 and V is TRBV3-1 (or the pseudogene TRBV3-2), with 7 bases lining up with TRBD2. There are 15 residues in the CDR3. The trim removed 1 base at V and 2 bases at J, leaving 3 bases unmatched. CDR1 LGHDT and CDR2 YNNKEL come from the germline V gene (reference sequence). In nucleotides, the CDR3 is TGTGCCAGCAGCCAAGGGGGGGGAGCCACAGATACGCAGTATTTT. It translates to CASSQGGGATDTQYF.

The rearrangement links TRBV5-1 to TRBJ2-2, with D hard to call. There are 12 residues in the CDR3. The germline gives CDR1 SGHRS, CDR2 YFSETQ. V was pared by 4 bases and J by 5 bases, with 6 bases between. The CDR3 is CASSPRTGELFF. The CDR3 DNA is TGCGCCAGCAGCCCGCGGACCGGGGAGCTGTTTTTT.

The chain has TRBV9 and TRBJ2-3, with TRBD2 matching 12 bases. The V segment lost 4 bases and the J segment 5 bases; nucleotides outside the gene matches: 8. The CDR3 loop spans 16 amino acids. Germline CDR1 and CDR2: SGDLS and YYNGEE. The CDR3 DNA is TGTGCCAGCAGCCTACGACTAGCGGGAGTCCAAGATACGCAGTATTTT. It specifies CASSLRLAGVQDTQYF. The full variable domain, with the rest looked up from reference TRBV9 and TRBJ2-3, is DSGVTQTPKHLITATGQRVTLRCSPRSGDLSVYWYQQSLDQGLQFLIQYYNGEERAKGNILERFSAQQFPDLHSELNLSSLELGDSALYFCASSLRLAGVQDTQYFGPGTRLTVL.

This chain links TRBV6-5 with TRBJ2-7; D gene ambiguous. The CDR3 extends over 13 amino acids. V lost 6 bases and J lost 4, with 13 bases in between. In germline, CDR1 is MNHEY, CDR2 SVGAGI. CDR3 sequence (DNA): TGTGCCAGCAGCCATCTGAAGTCGTACGAGCAGTACTTC. Translated, it gives CASSHLKSYEQYF.

The rearrangement uses TRBV4-1 and TRBJ1-5; D remains ambiguous. Trimming removed 0 bases at V and 7 bases at J, with 13 bases between. CDR1 is MGHRA and CDR2 is YSYEKL in the germline V gene. The CDR3 contains 15 residues. The CDR3 DNA follows: TGCGCCAGCAGCCAAGAATCCCCGGGTTTACAGCCCCAGCATTTT. Protein: CASSQESPGLQPQHF.

The chain recombines TRBV30 with TRBJ1-3; D call uncertain. V was cut by 8 bases and J by 5 bases, with 19 bases left in between. Germline values: CDR1 GTSNPN, CDR2 SVGIG (reference sequence). The CDR3 length is 14 residues. CDR3 loop: CARIEEDVRNTIYF. CDR3 sequence (DNA): TGTGCCCGGATAGAGGAGGATGTTAGAAACACCATATATTTT.

The chain carries TRBV18 and TRBJ1-2, with TRBD1 matching over 7 bases. CDR1 KGHSH and CDR2 LQKENI come from the germline V gene. Trimming took 3 bases from V and 6 from J; bases not matched to a gene: 4. The CDR3 has 13 amino acids. The CDR3 is CASSPTGNDGYTF. The CDR3 bases are TGTGCCAGCTCACCGACAGGGAACGATGGCTACACCTTC. Using reference TRBV18 and TRBJ1-2 for the parts outside the CDR3, the full variable domain is NAGVMQNPRHLVRRRGQEARLRCSPMKGHSHVYWYRQLPEEGLKFMVYLQKENIIDESGMPKERFSAEFPKEGPSILRIQQVVRGDSAAYFCASSPTGNDGYTFGSGTRLTVV.

This chain links TRBV4-1 with TRBJ1-4; the D is unclear. V gave up 6 bases and J gave up 0 bases, with 17 bases separating them. This CDR3 is 17 amino acids long. Per germline, CDR1 MGHRA and CDR2 YSYEKL. The CDR3: CASRSLVTAATNEKLFF. The CDR3 DNA reads TGCGCCAGCAGATCTTTGGTAACAGCTGCAACTAATGAAAAACTGTTTTTT.

The gene calls are TRBV5-4 and TRBJ1-4, with D unresolved. The CDR3 runs 15 residues. V lost 0 bases and J lost 5, with 11 bases in between. Germline CDR1 is SGHNT and CDR2 is YYREEE (reference sequence). CDR3 nucleotides: TGTGCCAGCAGCTTGGTGGCAGGCCGGAATGAAAAACTGTTTTTT. Translating it yields CASSLVAGRNEKLFF. Combining the CDR3 with reference TRBV5-4 and TRBJ1-4 gives the whole variable domain ETGVTQSPTHLIKTRGQQVTLRCSSQSGHNTVSWYQQALGQGPQFIFQYYREEENGRGNFPPRFSGLQFPNYSSELNVNALELDDSALYLCASSLVAGRNEKLFFGSGTQLSVL.